This passage covers 4 T cell receptor beta chains from one sample sequenced in a study of T cells in Graves' hyperthyroidism and ophthalmopathy. TCR beta CDR3 regions were amplified from RNA. Using the HTBI primer set, a first-round RT-PCR was run on the TCR CDR3. Using its own MiXCR run on the multiplex PCR reads, TCRdb lists one record per CDR3 protein. The data show fewer than 550,000 distinct CDR3 sequences, around a quarter seen once. Sequenced input: blood. Receptor source: a woman in her 30s with Graves' ophthalmopathy.

This clonotype was counted many times. The CDR3 DNA reads as TGTGCCAGCAAGGAGCGGTCCGTGGAGCTGTTTTTT. Its protein is CASKERSVELFF. The genes are TRBV12-3 or TRBV12-4 and TRBJ2-2, with D tentatively TRBD2 (5 bases). Between the trimmed V and J ends, which lost 7 bases and 10 bases, there was a span of 13 bases. CDR3 length: 12 amino acids.

This clonotype was found many times. The chain joins TRBV5-1 to TRBJ1-2; D gene ambiguous. Germline V CDR1 and CDR2: SGHRS, YFSETQ. The CDR3 length is 13 residues. Trimming took off 0 bases at V and 4 bases at J, with 7 bases between the two ends. Here the CDR3 reads CASSLVGLYGYTF. The CDR3 coding sequence is TGCGCCAGCAGCTTGGTTGGGCTCTATGGCTACACCTTC.

As for this clonotype: At one boundary the junction diverges from the germline segment, which might be a read error. The chain uses TRBV20-1 and TRBJ1-5; 7 bases agree with TRBD1. This CDR3 has 14 amino acids. Germline CDR1 is DFQATT and CDR2 is SNEGSKA (reference sequence). In nucleotides, the CDR3 is TGCAGTGCTGGCGGACAGGATGGCAATCAGCCGCAGCATTTT. Amino acids: CSAGGQDGNQPQHF.

Comments on this clonotype: The junction does not match germline at one end; this may be a read error. DNA for the CDR3: TGTGCCAGCACCGAACCATTGTCAGGGGTTGGGGAGACCCGGTACTTC. It translates to CASTEPLSGVGETRYF. The chain combines TRBV6-1 with TRBJ2-5; perhaps TRBD1 as D (6 bases). The germline V gene encodes CDR1 MNHNS and CDR2 SASEGT. CDR3 length equals 16 residues.